The source of this T cell receptor beta chain is a study of blood T cell repertoires in COVID-19. Across the study: Specimens from acute and convalescent COVID-19 originated in the United States, Italy and Spain. PBMCs, B-cell-depleted T cells, or T cells provided the cDNA or gDNA that made up the material.

The V end lost 3 bases, the J end lost 5 bases, and 13 bases lay between the germline ends. The CDR3 loop spans 14 amino acids. CDR1 is LNHNV and CDR2 is YYDKDF in the germline V gene (reference sequence). In the authors' methods: Scientists estimated how many nucleated cells there were by amplifying reference gene primers. The method was immunoSEQ multiplex PCR; TCRdb's version includes in-frame clones alone and lacks a portion of them. The V and J calls and clone size were taken over from that table, and D and trimming were inferred from the DNA. The sample yields more than 95,000 clones, roughly 84% seen once.

The receptor was isolated from a man between 60 and 75 years old with acute or convalescent COVID-19. The chain is built from TRBV15 and TRBJ1-1, with D maybe TRBD1 (6 bases). Source material: peripheral blood. The DNA of the CDR3 is TGTGCCACCAGCAGCCCTAACAGGGATACTGAAGCTTTCTTT. Amino acid sequence: CATSSPNRDTEAFF. The variable domain in full, completed from reference TRBV15 and TRBJ1-1, reads DAMVIQNPRYQVTQFGKPVTLSCSQTLNHNVMYWYQQKSSQAPKLLFHYYDKDFNNEADTPDNFQSRRPNTSFCFLDIRSPGLGDTAMYLCATSSPNRDTEAFFGQGTRLTVV.